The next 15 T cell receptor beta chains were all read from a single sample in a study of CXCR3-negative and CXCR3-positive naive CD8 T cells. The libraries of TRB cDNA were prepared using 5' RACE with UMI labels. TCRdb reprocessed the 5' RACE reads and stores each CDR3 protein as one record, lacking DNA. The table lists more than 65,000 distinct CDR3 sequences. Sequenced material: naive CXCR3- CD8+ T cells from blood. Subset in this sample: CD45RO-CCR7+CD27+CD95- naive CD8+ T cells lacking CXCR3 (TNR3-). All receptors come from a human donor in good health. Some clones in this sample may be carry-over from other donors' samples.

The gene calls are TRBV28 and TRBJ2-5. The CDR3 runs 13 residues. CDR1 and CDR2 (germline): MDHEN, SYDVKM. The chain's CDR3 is CASSLGVEETQYF.

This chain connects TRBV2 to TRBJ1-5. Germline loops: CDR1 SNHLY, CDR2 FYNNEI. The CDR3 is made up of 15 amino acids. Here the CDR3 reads CASSAYVDSNQPQHF.

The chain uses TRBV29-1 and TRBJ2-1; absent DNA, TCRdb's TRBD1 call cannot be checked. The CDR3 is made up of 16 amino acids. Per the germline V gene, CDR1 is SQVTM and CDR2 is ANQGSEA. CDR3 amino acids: CSAREGGGSSYNEQFF.

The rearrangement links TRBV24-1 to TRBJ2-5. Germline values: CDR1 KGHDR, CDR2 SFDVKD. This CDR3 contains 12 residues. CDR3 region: CATSDLRLTQYF.

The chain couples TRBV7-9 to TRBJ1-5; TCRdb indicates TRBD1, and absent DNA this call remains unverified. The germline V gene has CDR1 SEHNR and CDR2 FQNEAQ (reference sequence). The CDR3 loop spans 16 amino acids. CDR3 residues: CASSRRWDRRNQPQHF.

The CDR3 loop is CASTQGLVDNEQFF. The chain combines TRBV5-5 with TRBJ2-1; as DNA is missing, the TRBD2 call by TCRdb cannot be tested. The CDR3 totals 14 residues. CDR1 SGHKS and CDR2 YYEKEE come from the germline V gene (reference sequence).

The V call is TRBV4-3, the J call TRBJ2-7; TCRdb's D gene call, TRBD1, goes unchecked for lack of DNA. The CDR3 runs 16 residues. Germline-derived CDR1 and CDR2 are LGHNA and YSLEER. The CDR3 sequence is CASSQDRGTGVGEQYF.

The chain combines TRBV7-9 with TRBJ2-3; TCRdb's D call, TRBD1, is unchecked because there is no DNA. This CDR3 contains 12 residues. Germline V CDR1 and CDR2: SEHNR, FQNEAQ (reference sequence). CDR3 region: CASSLTGGTQYF. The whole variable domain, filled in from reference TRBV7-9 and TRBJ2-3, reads DTGVSQNPRHKITKRGQNVTFRCDPISEHNRLYWYRQTLGQGPEFLTYFQNEAQLEKSRLLSDRFSAERPKGSFSTLEIQRTEQGDSAMYLCASSLTGGTQYFGPGTRLTVL.

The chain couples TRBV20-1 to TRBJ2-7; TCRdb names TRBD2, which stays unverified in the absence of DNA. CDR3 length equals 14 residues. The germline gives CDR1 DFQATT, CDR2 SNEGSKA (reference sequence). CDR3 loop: CSAKLAGEYYEQYF.

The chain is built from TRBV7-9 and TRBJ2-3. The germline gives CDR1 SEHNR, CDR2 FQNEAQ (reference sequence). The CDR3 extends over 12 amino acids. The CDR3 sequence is CASSSSTDTQYF.

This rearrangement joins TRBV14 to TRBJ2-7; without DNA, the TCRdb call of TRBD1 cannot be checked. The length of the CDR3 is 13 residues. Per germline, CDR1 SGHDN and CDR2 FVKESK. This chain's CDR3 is CASSVTGWGEQYF. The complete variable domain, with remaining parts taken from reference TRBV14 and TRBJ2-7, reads EAGVTQFPSHSVIEKGQTVTLRCDPISGHDNLYWYRRVMGKEIKFLLHFVKESKQDESGMPNNRFLAERTGGTYSTLKVQPAELEDSGVYFCASSVTGWGEQYFGPGTRLTVT.

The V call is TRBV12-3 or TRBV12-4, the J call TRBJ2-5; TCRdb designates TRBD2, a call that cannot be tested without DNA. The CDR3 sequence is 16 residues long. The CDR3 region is CASSPFSGGSQETQYF.

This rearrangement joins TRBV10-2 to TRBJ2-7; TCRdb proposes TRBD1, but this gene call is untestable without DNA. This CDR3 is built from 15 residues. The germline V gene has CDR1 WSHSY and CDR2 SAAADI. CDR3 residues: CASSAGDHPLYEQYF.

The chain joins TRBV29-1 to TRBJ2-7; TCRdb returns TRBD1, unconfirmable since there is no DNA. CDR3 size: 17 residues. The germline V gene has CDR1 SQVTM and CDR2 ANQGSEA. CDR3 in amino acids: CSVEGHAGTGDNNEQFF.

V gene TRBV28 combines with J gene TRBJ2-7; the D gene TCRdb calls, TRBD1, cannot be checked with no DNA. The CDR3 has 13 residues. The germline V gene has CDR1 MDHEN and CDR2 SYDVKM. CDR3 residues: CASLKDSNYEQYF.